This TCR beta chain was found in a study of blood T cell repertoires in COVID-19. Study-level information: COVID-19 samples from acute and convalescent phases originated in the United States, Italy and Spain.

Trimming removed 0 bases at V and 2 bases at J, with 11 bases between. CDR3 size: 15 residues. Per the germline V gene, CDR1 is MNHNY and CDR2 is SVGAGI (reference sequence). Assay: immunoSEQ multiplex PCR; the TCRdb copy retains only in-frame clones and omits some. The sample carries 350,000 or so clones, roughly nine tenths recorded once. The rearrangement uses TRBV6-6 and TRBJ2-7, with D unclear. Sequencing used peripheral blood. The clonotype originates from an older woman with COVID-19, enrolled during active disease. This CDR3 reads CASSYSAQSPYEQYF. CDR3 DNA: TGTGCCAGCAGTTACTCGGCACAGTCTCCCTACGAGCAGTACTTC.